Reported below is one TCR beta chain. In the PCR, 60 Vbeta and 13 Jbeta primers were used. Here immunoSEQ multiplex PCR was the method, and the copy in TCRdb shows in-frame clones only, minus some. The sample consists of over 150,000 clones, about 76% of them appearing once. V dropped 2 bases and J dropped 2 bases, with 16 bases sitting between them. Looked up from germline, CDR1 is MNHEY and CDR2 is SMNVEV (reference sequence). The CDR3 runs to 18 residues. The data are from a study of cytomegalovirus exposure and HLA in healthy donors. The TCR originated in a male donor in good health and CMV-seropositive. This sequence joins TRBV27 and TRBJ2-6; D is perhaps TRBD2 (7 bases). The source material was PBMCs. CDR3 sequence (DNA): TGTGCCAGCAGTTTAGTGGGGGCCGCGGGGGCTGGGGCCAACGTCCTGACTTTC. Translation: CASSLVGAAGAGANVLTF.